A single T cell receptor beta chain is shown here with its context. This entry is derived from a study of radiation and T cells in renal cell carcinoma. Study details: Nephrectomy followed 15 Gy stereotactic body radiation by 4 weeks.

Regarding time point: baseline pretreatment blood. Treatment here: 15 Gy SBRT to primary tumor, nephrectomy 4 weeks later. The tumor was a clear cell renal cell carcinoma. The table came from immunoSEQ multiplex PCR; TCRdb's copy has only in-frame clones and leaves some out. The sample contains about 91,000 clones, under 90% of which appear only once. V lost 4 bases and J lost 6, with 16 bases in between. The CDR3 spans 14 residues. The germline CDR1 and CDR2 sequences are SGHRS and YFSETQ. The rearrangement joins TRBV5-1 to TRBJ1-1; D perhaps matches TRBD1 (6 bases). Specimen: blood, collected from a patient whose treatment included radiotherapy and nephrectomy. The source of this sequence is a man between 60 and 70 years old with renal cell carcinoma. CDR3 DNA sequence: TGCGCCAGCAGCCCTCCGGCAGGGGAGGCTGAAGCTTTCTTT. Translation: CASSPPAGEAEAFF.